The subject of this entry is one T cell receptor (beta chain). Its cognate antigen is unknown. The study ran its PCR with 60 Vbeta and 13 Jbeta primers. Sequencing was performed with immunoSEQ multiplex PCR; in TCRdb, only in-frame clones are kept and a portion is missing. The sample has about 94,000 clones, roughly three quarters seen once. The entry originates in a study of cytomegalovirus exposure and HLA in healthy donors. Overall study results and limits: TCR sequences were mostly rare, though some public TCRs occurred in many donors. Immune exposure information comprised only CMV serostatus. CMV antigen specificity was confirmed in vitro for three CMV-associated chains.

At the time of sampling, donors were nominally healthy, though unrecorded immune exposures were likely. The CDR3 contains 14 residues. The V segment lost 6 bases and the J segment 10 bases; nucleotides outside the gene matches: 9. Germline CDR1 reads MNHEY; CDR2 reads SVGAGI. The chain employs TRBV6-5 and TRBJ1-6, with 7 nucleotides matching TRBD1. Sequenced: PBMCs. The TCR comes from a woman aged 40-49 years in good health and CMV-seronegative. The CDR3 DNA reads TGTGCCAGCAGCCGTACGACAGGGAACTCACCCCTCCACTTT. This sequence encodes CASSRTTGNSPLHF.